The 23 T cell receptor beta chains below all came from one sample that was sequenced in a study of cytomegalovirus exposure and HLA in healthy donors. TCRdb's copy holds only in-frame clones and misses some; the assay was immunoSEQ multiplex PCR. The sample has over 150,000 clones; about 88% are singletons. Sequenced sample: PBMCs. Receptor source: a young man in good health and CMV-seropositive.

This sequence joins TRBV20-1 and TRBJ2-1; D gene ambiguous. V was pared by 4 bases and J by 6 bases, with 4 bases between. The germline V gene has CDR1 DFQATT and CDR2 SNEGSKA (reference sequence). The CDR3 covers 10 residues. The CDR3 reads CSAKSNEQFF. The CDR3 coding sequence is TGCAGTGCTAAGAGCAATGAGCAGTTCTTC.

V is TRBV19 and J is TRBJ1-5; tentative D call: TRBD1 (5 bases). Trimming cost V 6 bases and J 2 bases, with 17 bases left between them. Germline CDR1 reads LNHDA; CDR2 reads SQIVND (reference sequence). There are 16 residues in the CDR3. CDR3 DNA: TGTGCCAGTAGCCCCCCCGGGGGAGGCGGCAATCAGCCCCAGCATTTT. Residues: CASSPPGGGGNQPQHF.

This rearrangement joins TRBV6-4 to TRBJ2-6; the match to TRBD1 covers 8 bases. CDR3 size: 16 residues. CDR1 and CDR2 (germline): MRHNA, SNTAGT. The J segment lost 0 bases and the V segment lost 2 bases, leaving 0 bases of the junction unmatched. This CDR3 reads CASSDTGGSGANVLTF. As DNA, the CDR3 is TGTGCCAGCAGTGACACAGGGGGCTCTGGGGCCAACGTCCTGACTTTC.

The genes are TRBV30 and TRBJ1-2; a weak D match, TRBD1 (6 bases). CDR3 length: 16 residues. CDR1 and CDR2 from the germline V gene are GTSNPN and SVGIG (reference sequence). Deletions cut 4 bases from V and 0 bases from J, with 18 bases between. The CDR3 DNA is TGTGCCTGGATCTCCGGACAGTCCAAAGCTAACTATGGCTACACCTTC. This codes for CAWISGQSKANYGYTF.

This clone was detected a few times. CDR3 nucleotides: TGTGCCAGCAGAGCGTCTATGAACACTGAAGCTTTCTTT. Amino acids: CASRASMNTEAFF. This chain links TRBV2 with TRBJ1-1; D remains unclear. There are 13 residues in the CDR3. The germline gives CDR1 SNHLY, CDR2 FYNNEI. V lost 6 bases and J lost 0, with 8 bases in between.

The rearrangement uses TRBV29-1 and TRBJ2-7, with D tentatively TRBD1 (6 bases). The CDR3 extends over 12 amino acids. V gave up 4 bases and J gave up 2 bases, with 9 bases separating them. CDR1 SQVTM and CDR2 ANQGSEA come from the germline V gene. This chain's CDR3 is CSVVRDTYEQYF. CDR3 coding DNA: TGCAGCGTTGTCAGGGACACCTACGAGCAGTACTTC.

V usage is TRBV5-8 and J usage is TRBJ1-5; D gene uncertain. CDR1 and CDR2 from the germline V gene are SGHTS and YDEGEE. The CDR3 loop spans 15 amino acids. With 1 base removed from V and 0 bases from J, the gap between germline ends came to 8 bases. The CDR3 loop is CASSLPSFSNQPQHF. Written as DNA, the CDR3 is TGTGCCAGCAGCTTGCCCAGTTTTAGCAATCAGCCCCAGCATTTT.

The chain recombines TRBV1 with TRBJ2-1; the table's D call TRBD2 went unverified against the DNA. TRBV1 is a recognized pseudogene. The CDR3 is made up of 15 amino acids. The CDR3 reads CTSSQSSGYVDEQFF. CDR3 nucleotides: TGCACCAGCAGCCAATCTAGCGGCTATGTCGATGAGCAGTTCTTC.

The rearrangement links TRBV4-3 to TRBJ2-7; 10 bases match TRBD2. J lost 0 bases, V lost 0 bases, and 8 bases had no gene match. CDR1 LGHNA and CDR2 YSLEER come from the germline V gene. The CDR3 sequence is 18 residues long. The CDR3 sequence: CASSQDLRPSGSSYEQYF. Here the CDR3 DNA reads TGCGCCAGCAGCCAAGATCTGAGGCCTAGCGGGAGCTCCTACGAGCAGTACTTC.

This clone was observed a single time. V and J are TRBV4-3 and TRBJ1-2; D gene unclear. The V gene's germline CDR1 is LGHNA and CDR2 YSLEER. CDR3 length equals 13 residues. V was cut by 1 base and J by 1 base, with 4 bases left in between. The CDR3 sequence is CASSQGDNYGYTF. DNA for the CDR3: TGCGCCAGCAGCCAAGGAGATAACTATGGCTACACCTTC.

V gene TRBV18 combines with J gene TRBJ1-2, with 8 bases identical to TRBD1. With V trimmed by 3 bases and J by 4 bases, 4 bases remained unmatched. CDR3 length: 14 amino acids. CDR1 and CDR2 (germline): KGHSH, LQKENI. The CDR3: CASSPDRASYGYTF. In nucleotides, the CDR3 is TGTGCCAGCTCACCGGACAGGGCCAGCTATGGCTACACCTTC.

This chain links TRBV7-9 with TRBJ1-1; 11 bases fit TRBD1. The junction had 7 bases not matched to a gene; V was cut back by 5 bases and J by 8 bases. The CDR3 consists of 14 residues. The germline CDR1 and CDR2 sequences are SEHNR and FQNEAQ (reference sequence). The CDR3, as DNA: TGTGCCAGCAGCATGGACAGGGGGCAAGCGGAAGCTTTCTTT. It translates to CASSMDRGQAEAFF.

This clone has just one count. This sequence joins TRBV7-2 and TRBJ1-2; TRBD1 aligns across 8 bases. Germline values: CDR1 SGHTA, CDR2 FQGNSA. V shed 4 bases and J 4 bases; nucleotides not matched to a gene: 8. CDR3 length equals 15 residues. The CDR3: CASSSPTGDGYGYTF. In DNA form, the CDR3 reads TGTGCCAGCAGCTCCCCGACAGGGGACGGCTATGGCTACACCTTC.

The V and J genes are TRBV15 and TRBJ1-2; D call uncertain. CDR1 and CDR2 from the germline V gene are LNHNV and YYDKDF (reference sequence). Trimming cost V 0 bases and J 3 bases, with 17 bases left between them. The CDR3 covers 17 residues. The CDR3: CATSRDFGWQVDYGYTF. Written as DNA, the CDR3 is TGTGCCACCAGCAGAGATTTCGGTTGGCAGGTAGACTATGGCTACACCTTC.

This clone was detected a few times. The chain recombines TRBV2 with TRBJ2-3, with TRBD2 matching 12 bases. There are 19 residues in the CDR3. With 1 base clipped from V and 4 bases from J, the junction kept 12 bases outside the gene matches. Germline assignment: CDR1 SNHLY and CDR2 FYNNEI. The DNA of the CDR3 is TGTGCCAGCAGTGAAGGAATGCCCGGACTAGCGGGGCTCCCAGATACGCAGTATTTT. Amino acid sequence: CASSEGMPGLAGLPDTQYF. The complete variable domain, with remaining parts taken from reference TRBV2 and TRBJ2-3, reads EPEVTQTPSHQVTQMGQEVILRCVPISNHLYFYWYRQILGQKVEFLVSFYNNEISEKSEIFDDQFSVERPDGSNFTLKIRSTKLEDSAMYFCASSEGMPGLAGLPDTQYFGPGTRLTVL.

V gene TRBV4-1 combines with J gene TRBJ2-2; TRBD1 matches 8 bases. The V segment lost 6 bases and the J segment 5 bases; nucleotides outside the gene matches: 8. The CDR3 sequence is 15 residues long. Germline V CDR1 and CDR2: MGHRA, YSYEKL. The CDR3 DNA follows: TGCGCCAGCAGACAACAGGGGGAGACTACCGGGGAGCTGTTTTTT. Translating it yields CASRQQGETTGELFF.

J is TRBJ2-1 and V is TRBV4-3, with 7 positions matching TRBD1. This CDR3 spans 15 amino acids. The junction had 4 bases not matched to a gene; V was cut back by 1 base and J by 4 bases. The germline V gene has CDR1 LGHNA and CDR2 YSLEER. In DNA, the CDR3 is TGCGCCAGCAGCCAAGCCGGGACAGCTTACAATGAGCAGTTCTTC. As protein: CASSQAGTAYNEQFF.

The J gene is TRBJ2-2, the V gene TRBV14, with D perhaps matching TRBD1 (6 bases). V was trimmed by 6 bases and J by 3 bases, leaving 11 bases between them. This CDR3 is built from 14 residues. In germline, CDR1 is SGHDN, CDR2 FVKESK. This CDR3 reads CASRITGYTGELFF. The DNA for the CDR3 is TGTGCCAGCAGAATTACAGGGTACACCGGGGAGCTGTTTTTT.

CDR3 region: CASSEHSEQYF. CDR3 in DNA: TGTGCCAGCAGTGAACACTCCGAGCAGTACTTC. V gene TRBV2 combines with J gene TRBJ2-7; D uncertain. Germline V lookup: CDR1 SNHLY, CDR2 FYNNEI. Between the trimmed V and J ends, which lost 2 bases and 6 bases, there was a span of 5 bases. CDR3 length equals 11 residues.

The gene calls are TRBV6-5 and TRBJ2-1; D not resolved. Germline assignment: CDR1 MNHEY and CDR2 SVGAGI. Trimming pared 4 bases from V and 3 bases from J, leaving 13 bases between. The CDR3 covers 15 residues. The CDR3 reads CASSSSETYYNEQFF. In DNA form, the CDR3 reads TGTGCCAGCAGTTCTTCAGAGACATACTACAATGAGCAGTTCTTC.

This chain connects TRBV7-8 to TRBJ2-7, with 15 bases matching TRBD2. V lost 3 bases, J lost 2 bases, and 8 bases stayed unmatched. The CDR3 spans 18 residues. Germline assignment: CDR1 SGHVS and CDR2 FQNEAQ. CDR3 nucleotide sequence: TGTGCCAGCAGCTTTGAACGGACTAGCGGGGGGGCCCCCTACGAGCAGTACTTC. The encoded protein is CASSFERTSGGAPYEQYF.

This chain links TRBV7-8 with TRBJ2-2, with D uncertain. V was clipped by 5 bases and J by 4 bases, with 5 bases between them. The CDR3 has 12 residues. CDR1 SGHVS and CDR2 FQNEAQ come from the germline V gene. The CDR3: CASSPSTGELFF. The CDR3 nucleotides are TGTGCCAGCAGCCCGAGCACCGGGGAGCTGTTTTTT.

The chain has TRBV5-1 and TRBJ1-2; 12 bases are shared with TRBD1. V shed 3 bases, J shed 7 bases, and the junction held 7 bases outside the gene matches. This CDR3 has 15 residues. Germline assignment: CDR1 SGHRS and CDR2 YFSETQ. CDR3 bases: TGCGCCAGCAGCTCGGGACAGGGGGCGTTGGGTGGCTACACCTTC. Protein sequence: CASSSGQGALGGYTF.